The TCR beta chain described here comes from a study of T-cell memory formation after mild COVID-19 (dated by TCRdb to the early 2020s). About the study as a whole: TCR sequence clusters from the two donors were largely donor specific. In a couple of donors, T-cell clones that expanded and contracted after mild COVID-19 were tracked by sequencing TCRalpha and TCRbeta repertoires over time. The cohort comprised two young, previously healthy adult volunteers, one female and one male.

Points the paper makes about the study in general: SARS-CoV-2 specificity of the second-wave clones peaking on day 37 was not confirmed. Contracting CD4+ clones turned up mainly in the CM and EM memory subsets, whereas EMRA was where CD8+ clones were enriched. The detection of some responding clones in pre-infection memory suggests that pre-existing cross-reactive memory T cells joined the SARS-CoV-2 response. Clones contracting from day 15 to 85 had balanced CD4/CD8 phenotypes, while a second wave expanding from day 15 to 37 was biased towards CD4+. The study covered only a couple of mild cases, and larger cohorts including severe cases with pre-infection samples were considered necessary.

This clonotype was counted at least ten times. Its antigen remains unidentified. Base qualities are not recorded, but no much larger clone differs from it by a single base. Sequencing was performed on an Illumina NovaSeq 6000. cDNA libraries for TCRalpha and TCRbeta were prepared by 5'RACE using constant-segment primers, with sample barcodes and unique molecular identifiers added. RNA was extracted from every sample with Trizol reagent. The libraries were amplified in two PCR steps, and the second step added a second sample barcode and Illumina TruSeq adapters. Sequencing of libraries was performed on an Illumina NovaSeq with 2 x 150 bp paired-end reads. Per the original workflow: Reads were demultiplexed and collapsed into UMI-guided consensus sequences with migec v1.2.7. With mixcr v2.1.11, UMI consensuses were aligned to TRA and TRB V and J templates and assembled into clonotypes. Expanded or contracted clonotypes were those called significant by both edgeR and NoisET, with noise models trained on biological replicates. For edgeR calls, the cutoffs were a false discovery rate-adjusted p below 0.01 and a log2 fold-change threshold of 1. As an exploratory analysis of dynamics, PCA with hierarchical clustering was applied to max-normalized trajectories of the 1000 most abundant clonotypes. Separately sequenced CD4+ and CD8+ repertoires were used to assign the CD4 or CD8 phenotype of responding clones. The raw public data were reprocessed by TCRdb itself: fastp quality trimming at Q25, MiXCR clonotype calling, in-frame beta chains only. Identical CDR3 protein sequences are pooled into one entry, listed with their most common genes and DNA. The V and J calls here are based on TCRdb, not the publication. For this sample there are more than 300,000 distinct CDR3 sequences; approximately 22% appear just once. The ten largest clones add up to 21% of the sample.

Ficoll-Paque density gradient centrifugation was used to isolate PBMCs. According to the germline V gene, CDR1 reads SGHTA and CDR2 reads FQGNSA. From its cysteine to its phenylalanine, the CDR3 spans 13 amino acids. The sequence is cut down to CDR3 DNA, 39 bases in frame from base 1. Trimming at the junction amounts to 1 base on V and 4 bases on J, and the germline ends lie 7 bases apart. Sequenced: PBMCs or a T cell subset sorted from them (not recorded which). This TCR was sampled from a man between 18 and 35 years old who had mild COVID-19 (a few samples of this study predate the infection). The sample titles of this study are shuffled in the database, so cell type and time point are left out; the donor was told from shared clones. The V and J genes are TRBV7-2 and TRBJ2-5, with the D gene call left open. In nucleotide form, the sequence is TGTGCCAGCAGCTTAGTGGTGGGAGAGACCCAGTACTTC. Its translation is CASSLVVGETQYF.